A selection of T cell receptor beta chains follows, all from one sample in a study of blood T cell repertoires in COVID-19. Libraries were prepared by immunoSEQ multiplex PCR; TCRdb keeps only in-frame clonotypes and omits some of them. The sample has 200,000 to 250,000 clones; approximately 81% are singletons. Source material: peripheral blood. All receptors come from a young man with active or convalescent COVID-19. Both conserved end residues are part of each CDR3. The D gene is left open where the match is weak. Clone size is shown for a subset of rows, as once, few, many or a class of expanded clone.

CDR3 | DNA | size | J | V | D
CASSHFGQGGNEQFF | TGTGCCAGCAGCCACTTCGGACAGGGGGGCAATGAGCAGTTCTTC | NA | TRBJ2-1 | TRBV7-2 | TRBD1
CASSLDGGGEEQFF | TGTGCCAGCAGCTTAGATGGGGGAGGGGAGGAGCAGTTCTTC | NA | TRBJ2-1 | TRBV11-2 | TRBD2
CASGLEGGRADEQYF | TGTGCCAGCGGATTGGAGGGCGGGAGGGCCGACGAGCAGTACTTC | NA | TRBJ2-7 | TRBV28 | TRBD2
CATSPGTGVVVGEKLFF | TGTGCCACTAGTCCCGGGACAGGGGTTGTCGTTGGTGAAAAACTGTTTTTT | NA | TRBJ1-4 | TRBV15 | TRBD1
CASSQAVQVMADTQYF | TGCGCCAGCAGCCAAGCGGTCCAGGTTATGGCAGATACGCAGTATTTT | NA | TRBJ2-3 | TRBV4-3 | NA
CASSSGGIQETQYF | TGTGCCAGCAGTTCCGGGGGGATCCAAGAGACCCAGTACTTC | NA | TRBJ2-5 | TRBV28 | TRBD2
CAWGPSGQGRTEAFF | TGTGCCTGGGGACCCTCTGGACAGGGGAGGACTGAAGCTTTCTTT | NA | TRBJ1-1 | TRBV30 | TRBD1
CASRQGRGGEQYF | TGTGCCAGCCGCCAGGGGCGGGGGGGCGAGCAGTACTTC | NA | TRBJ2-7 | TRBV6-5 | TRBD2
CASRQTGRTEAFF | TGTGCCAGCAGGCAAACAGGTCGCACTGAAGCTTTCTTT | NA | TRBJ1-1 | TRBV27 | NA
CASSVGTGSTYEQYF | TGTGCCAGCAGTGTAGGGACAGGGAGTACCTACGAGCAGTACTTC | NA | TRBJ2-7 | TRBV2 | TRBD1
CASMAGVGNSPLHF | TGTGCCAGCATGGCGGGGGTAGGTAATTCACCCCTCCACTTT | NA | TRBJ1-6 | TRBV27 | NA
CASSPQSQGAGGYTF | TGTGCCAGCAGCCCTCAATCCCAGGGGGCCGGAGGCTACACCTTC | NA | TRBJ1-2 | TRBV7-2 | TRBD1
CASKEYSGNTIYF | TGTGCCAGCAAGGAGTACTCTGGAAACACCATATATTTT | NA | TRBJ1-3 | TRBV2 | NA
CASSPDRGLYNEQFF | TGCGCCAGCAGCCCCGACAGGGGCCTGTACAATGAGCAGTTCTTC | NA | TRBJ2-1 | TRBV4-3 | TRBD1
CASSYFVRTASNEQFF | TGTGCCAGCAGTTATTTCGTCCGGACAGCCAGCAATGAGCAGTTCTTC | NA | TRBJ2-1 | TRBV6-2/TRBV6-3 | NA
CASSQDRGGQGHYGYTF | TGCGCCAGCAGCCAAGATAGGGGGGGACAGGGCCACTATGGCTACACCTTC | NA | TRBJ1-2 | TRBV4-3 | TRBD1
CASSPRQGGRQPQHF | TGTGCCAGCAGCCCTAGACAGGGGGGACGTCAGCCCCAGCATTTT | NA | TRBJ1-5 | TRBV28 | TRBD1
CASRRTGYYEQYF | TGTGCCAGCAGAAGGACAGGGTACTACGAGCAGTACTTC | NA | TRBJ2-7 | TRBV12-3/TRBV12-4 | TRBD1
CASTGQRSYEQYF | TGTGCCAGTACGGGACAACGGAGCTACGAGCAGTACTTC | NA | TRBJ2-7 | TRBV2 | NA
CASSVSGFGTEAFF | TGTGCCAGTAGTGTGTCAGGGTTCGGCACTGAAGCTTTCTTT | NA | TRBJ1-1 | TRBV19 | NA
CASSARGSRVYYEQYF | TGTGCCAGTTCGGCTCGGGGGTCGAGAGTTTATTACGAGCAGTACTTC | NA | TRBJ2-7 | TRBV19 | NA
CASSILASGWGDTQYF | TGTGCCAGTAGTATATTGGCTAGCGGTTGGGGAGATACGCAGTATTTT | NA | TRBJ2-3 | TRBV19 | TRBD2
CASSAAGYNEQFF | TGTGCCAGCAGCGCAGCGGGTTACAATGAGCAGTTCTTC | NA | TRBJ2-1 | TRBV7-3 | NA
CATSRFGTGGHEAFF | TGTGCCACCAGCAGATTCGGGACAGGGGGCCATGAAGCTTTCTTT | NA | TRBJ1-1 | TRBV15 | TRBD1
CASSLAAGNTIYF | TGTGCCAGCAGCTTAGCGGCTGGAAACACCATATATTTT | NA | TRBJ1-3 | TRBV11-2 | NA
CASSFRLGANSPLHF | TGTGCCAGCAGCTTTCGATTGGGGGCGAATTCACCCCTCCACTTT | NA | TRBJ1-6 | TRBV5-6 | NA
CASSPRDSWGEKLFF | TGTGCCAGCAGCCCCCGGGACTCGTGGGGTGAAAAACTGTTTTTT | NA | TRBJ1-4 | TRBV3-1/TRBV3-2 | NA
CASSSQGGREKLFF | TGTGCCAGCAGTTCTCAGGGGGGTCGGGAAAAACTGTTTTTT | NA | TRBJ1-4 | TRBV6-5 | TRBD1
CAAERGGKTQYF | TGTGCCGCCGAGCGGGGGGGTAAGACCCAGTACTTC | NA | TRBJ2-5 | TRBV27 | TRBD2
CASRMGQGLEHGYTF | TGTGCCAGCAGAATGGGACAGGGCCTAGAACATGGCTACACCTTC | NA | TRBJ1-2 | TRBV28 | TRBD1
CASSIVWTADNQPQHF | TGTGCCAGTAGTATCGTCTGGACAGCGGACAATCAGCCCCAGCATTTT | few | TRBJ1-5 | TRBV19 | NA
CSVLPIDTEAFF | TGCAGCGTCCTCCCCATAGACACTGAAGCTTTCTTT | NA | TRBJ1-1 | TRBV29-1 | NA
CASSLQGFTQYF | TGTGCCAGCAGTCTACAGGGCTTCACGCAGTATTTT | NA | TRBJ2-3 | TRBV27 | NA
CASSRDRDQPQHF | TGTGCCAGCTCACGGGACAGGGATCAGCCCCAGCATTTT | NA | TRBJ1-5 | TRBV18 | TRBD1
CASSLVEGVNYGYTF | TGTGCCAGCAGCTTAGTTGAGGGGGTTAACTATGGCTACACCTTC | once | TRBJ1-2 | TRBV7-8 | NA
CASTLDATNEKLFF | TGTGCCAGCACCCTAGATGCAACTAATGAAAAACTGTTTTTT | NA | TRBJ1-4 | TRBV28 | NA
CASSSRQGAGYGYTF | TGTGCCAGCAGTTCAAGACAGGGGGCTGGCTATGGCTACACCTTC | once | TRBJ1-2 | TRBV6-5 | TRBD1